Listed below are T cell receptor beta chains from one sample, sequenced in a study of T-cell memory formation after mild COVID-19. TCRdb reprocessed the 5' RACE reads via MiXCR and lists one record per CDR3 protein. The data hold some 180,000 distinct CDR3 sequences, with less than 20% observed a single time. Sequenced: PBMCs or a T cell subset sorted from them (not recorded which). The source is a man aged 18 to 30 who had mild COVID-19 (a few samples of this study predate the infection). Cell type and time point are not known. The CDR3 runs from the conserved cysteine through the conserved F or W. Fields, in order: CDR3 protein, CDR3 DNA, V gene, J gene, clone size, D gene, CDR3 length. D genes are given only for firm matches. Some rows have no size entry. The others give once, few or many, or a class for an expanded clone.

CDR3aa: CASSLGEQGAEAFF
CDR3nt: TGTGCCAGCAGTTTGGGGGAACAGGGGGCTGAAGCTTTCTTT
v_gene: TRBV28
j_gene: TRBJ1-1
abundance: NA
d_gene: TRBD1
len: 14

CDR3aa: CASSYRGRGDLGNEQFF
CDR3nt: TGTGCCAGCAGTTACCGCGGGCGGGGGGACTTAGGCAATGAGCAGTTCTTC
v_gene: TRBV6-2/TRBV6-3
j_gene: TRBJ2-1
abundance: NA
d_gene: TRBD2
len: 17

CDR3aa: CASSFRTATYNEQFF
CDR3nt: TGTGCCAGCAGTTTCCGTACTGCGACCTACAATGAGCAGTTCTTC
v_gene: TRBV28
j_gene: TRBJ2-1
abundance: NA
d_gene: NA
len: 15

CDR3aa: CATQTNGALDGYTF
CDR3nt: TGTGCCACTCAGACCAACGGGGCCTTGGATGGCTACACCTTC
v_gene: TRBV24-1
j_gene: TRBJ1-2
abundance: many
d_gene: NA
len: 14

CDR3aa: CAISESSSGYTF
CDR3nt: TGTGCCATCAGTGAGTCGAGCTCCGGTTACACCTTC
v_gene: TRBV10-3
j_gene: TRBJ1-2
abundance: NA
d_gene: NA
len: 12

CDR3aa: CASKTGLYNSPLHF
CDR3nt: TGTGCCAGCAAGACAGGGTTGTATAATTCACCCCTCCACTTT
v_gene: TRBV27
j_gene: TRBJ1-6
abundance: NA
d_gene: TRBD1
len: 14

CDR3aa: CASSYYFNGGGELFF
CDR3nt: TGTGCCAGCAGTTACTATTTTAACGGGGGCGGGGAGCTGTTTTTT
v_gene: TRBV6-5
j_gene: TRBJ2-2
abundance: few
d_gene: NA
len: 15

CDR3aa: CASSSGTGQETQYF
CDR3nt: TGTGCCAGCAGCTCGGGGACAGGACAAGAGACCCAGTACTTC
v_gene: TRBV11-2
j_gene: TRBJ2-5
abundance: NA
d_gene: TRBD1
len: 14

CDR3aa: CASNTGGNTGELFF
CDR3nt: TGCGCCAGCAATACAGGGGGGAACACCGGGGAGCTGTTTTTT
v_gene: TRBV5-1
j_gene: TRBJ2-2
abundance: few
d_gene: TRBD1
len: 14

CDR3aa: CASSEVPGDGGYTF
CDR3nt: TGTGCCAGCAGTGAAGTACCAGGGGATGGCGGCTACACCTTC
v_gene: TRBV6-1
j_gene: TRBJ1-2
abundance: few
d_gene: NA
len: 14

CDR3aa: CPRAEGSDTQYF
CDR3nt: TGTCCCCGAGCGGAGGGCTCAGATACGCAGTATTTT
v_gene: TRBV10-3
j_gene: TRBJ2-3
abundance: few
d_gene: NA
len: 12

CDR3aa: CASSDSPGSSTIYF
CDR3nt: TGTGCCAGCAGTGACTCTCCGGGTAGTAGCACCATATATTTT
v_gene: TRBV6-4
j_gene: TRBJ1-3
abundance: few
d_gene: NA
len: 14

CDR3aa: CASRDGRGTDTQYF
CDR3nt: TGTGCCAGCCGCGACGGGAGGGGCACAGATACGCAGTATTTT
v_gene: TRBV12-3/TRBV12-4
j_gene: TRBJ2-3
abundance: few
d_gene: TRBD2
len: 14

CDR3aa: CASSRDRVSGYTF
CDR3nt: TGCGCCAGCAGCCGTGACAGGGTGTCTGGCTACACCTTC
v_gene: TRBV5-1
j_gene: TRBJ1-2
abundance: NA
d_gene: TRBD1
len: 13

CDR3aa: CASSYLVHQPQHF
CDR3nt: TGTGCCAGCAGTTACCTGGTTCATCAGCCCCAGCATTTT
v_gene: TRBV6-2/TRBV6-3
j_gene: TRBJ1-5
abundance: NA
d_gene: NA
len: 13

CDR3aa: CASSSSGLAGEQFVTDTQYF
CDR3nt: TGTGCCAGCAGTTCGTCGGGACTAGCGGGGGAACAATTCGTCACAGATACGCAGTATTTT
v_gene: TRBV12-3/TRBV12-4
j_gene: TRBJ2-3
abundance: few
d_gene: TRBD2
len: 20

CDR3aa: CASSRQGLEKLFF
CDR3nt: TGCGCCAGCAGCCGCCAGGGGTTAGAAAAACTGTTTTTT
v_gene: TRBV4-3
j_gene: TRBJ1-4
abundance: NA
d_gene: NA
len: 13

CDR3aa: CSARDISSYEQYF
CDR3nt: TGCAGTGCTAGAGATATTAGCTCCTACGAGCAGTACTTC
v_gene: TRBV20-1
j_gene: TRBJ2-7
abundance: few
d_gene: NA
len: 13

CDR3aa: CASSLAAGGGGEQFF
CDR3nt: TGTGCCAGCAGTTTAGCAGCGGGGGGCGGTGGGGAGCAGTTCTTC
v_gene: TRBV12-3/TRBV12-4
j_gene: TRBJ2-1
abundance: NA
d_gene: TRBD2
len: 15

CDR3aa: CSVHRRNTEAFF
CDR3nt: TGCAGCGTGCACAGGAGGAACACTGAAGCTTTCTTT
v_gene: TRBV29-1
j_gene: TRBJ1-1
abundance: few
d_gene: NA
len: 12

CDR3aa: CASSYAETGNTIYF
CDR3nt: TGTGCCAGCAGTTACGCAGAGACGGGAAACACCATATATTTT
v_gene: TRBV6-6
j_gene: TRBJ1-3
abundance: few
d_gene: NA
len: 14

CDR3aa: CASSFPGQGIYGYTF
CDR3nt: TGTGCCAGCAGCTTCCCGGGACAGGGGATCTATGGCTACACCTTC
v_gene: TRBV7-2
j_gene: TRBJ1-2
abundance: NA
d_gene: TRBD1
len: 15

CDR3aa: CASSFSAGQGTLPNEQFF
CDR3nt: TGTGCCAGCAGCTTCTCGGCGGGCCAGGGGACTCTTCCCAATGAGCAGTTCTTC
v_gene: TRBV5-7
j_gene: TRBJ2-1
abundance: NA
d_gene: NA
len: 18

CDR3aa: CASSQVRVSQSYNEQFF
CDR3nt: TGTGCCAGCAGCCAAGTTCGAGTGTCACAGTCCTACAATGAGCAGTTCTTC
v_gene: TRBV3-1
j_gene: TRBJ2-1
abundance: NA
d_gene: NA
len: 17

CDR3aa: CSAGQGRDTEAFF
CDR3nt: TGCAGTGCGGGACAGGGGCGGGACACTGAAGCTTTCTTT
v_gene: TRBV20-1
j_gene: TRBJ1-1
abundance: few
d_gene: TRBD1
len: 13

CDR3aa: CASSVGPSLAGELFF
CDR3nt: TGTGCCAGCAGCGTAGGCCCGAGCTTGGCCGGGGAGCTGTTTTTT
v_gene: TRBV9
j_gene: TRBJ2-2
abundance: NA
d_gene: NA
len: 15

CDR3aa: CASSPLERPGNQPQHF
CDR3nt: TGCGCCAGCAGCCCTCTGGAGAGACCGGGCAATCAGCCCCAGCATTTT
v_gene: TRBV4-1
j_gene: TRBJ1-5
abundance: NA
d_gene: NA
len: 16

CDR3aa: CASSLYALRDTYYTF
CDR3nt: TGTGCCAGCAGCTTGTATGCACTCCGGGACACCTATTACACCTTC
v_gene: TRBV5-6
j_gene: TRBJ1-2
abundance: NA
d_gene: NA
len: 15

CDR3aa: CASSSGVYNEQFF
CDR3nt: TGTGCCAGCAGTTCTGGGGTCTACAATGAGCAGTTCTTC
v_gene: TRBV7-8
j_gene: TRBJ2-1
abundance: NA
d_gene: NA
len: 13

CDR3aa: CATSRGGQPQHF
CDR3nt: TGTGCCACCTCCAGGGGTGGTCAGCCCCAGCATTTT
v_gene: TRBV28
j_gene: TRBJ1-5
abundance: once
d_gene: NA
len: 12

CDR3aa: CASSYARTANSPLHF
CDR3nt: TGTGCCAGCAGTTACGCCAGGACAGCTAATTCACCCCTCCACTTT
v_gene: TRBV6-5
j_gene: TRBJ1-6
abundance: few
d_gene: NA
len: 15

CDR3aa: CATSDTGGEETQYF
CDR3nt: TGTGCCACCAGTGACACAGGGGGCGAAGAGACCCAGTACTTC
v_gene: TRBV24-1
j_gene: TRBJ2-5
abundance: NA
d_gene: TRBD1
len: 14

CDR3aa: CSVEEAEAFF
CDR3nt: TGCAGCGTTGAAGAAGCCGAAGCTTTCTTT
v_gene: TRBV29-1
j_gene: TRBJ1-1
abundance: NA
d_gene: NA
len: 10

CDR3aa: CASSPFGGPRTDTQYF
CDR3nt: TGTGCCAGCAGCCCCTTCGGGGGGCCTCGCACAGATACGCAGTATTTT
v_gene: TRBV7-2
j_gene: TRBJ2-3
abundance: few
d_gene: NA
len: 16

CDR3aa: CASSYRQASNYGYTF
CDR3nt: TGTGCCAGCAGTTACCGACAGGCCTCTAACTATGGCTACACCTTC
v_gene: TRBV6-5
j_gene: TRBJ1-2
abundance: few
d_gene: NA
len: 15

CDR3aa: CASSLERGVETQYF
CDR3nt: TGTGCCAGCAGCTTAGAGCGGGGGGTTGAGACCCAGTACTTC
v_gene: TRBV7-3
j_gene: TRBJ2-5
abundance: NA
d_gene: TRBD2
len: 14

CDR3aa: CASSADSSGEAFF
CDR3nt: TGCGCCAGCAGCGCGGACAGTTCCGGTGAAGCTTTCTTT
v_gene: TRBV5-1
j_gene: TRBJ1-1
abundance: NA
d_gene: NA
len: 13

CDR3aa: CASSLQGGLETQYF
CDR3nt: TGTGCCAGCAGCTTACAGGGGGGCTTGGAGACCCAGTACTTC
v_gene: TRBV7-3
j_gene: TRBJ2-5
abundance: few
d_gene: NA
len: 14

CDR3aa: CASSGRVEPEAFF
CDR3nt: TGTGCCAGCAGCGGCAGGGTGGAGCCTGAAGCTTTCTTT
v_gene: TRBV12-3/TRBV12-4
j_gene: TRBJ1-1
abundance: NA
d_gene: NA
len: 13

CDR3aa: CASSPQGIGYTF
CDR3nt: TGTGCCAGCTCACCGCAGGGTATCGGCTACACCTTC
v_gene: TRBV18
j_gene: TRBJ1-2
abundance: NA
d_gene: NA
len: 12

CDR3aa: CASSQDEGATEAFF
CDR3nt: TGCGCCAGCAGCCAAGATGAGGGGGCCACTGAAGCTTTCTTT
v_gene: TRBV4-1
j_gene: TRBJ1-1
abundance: NA
d_gene: TRBD1
len: 14